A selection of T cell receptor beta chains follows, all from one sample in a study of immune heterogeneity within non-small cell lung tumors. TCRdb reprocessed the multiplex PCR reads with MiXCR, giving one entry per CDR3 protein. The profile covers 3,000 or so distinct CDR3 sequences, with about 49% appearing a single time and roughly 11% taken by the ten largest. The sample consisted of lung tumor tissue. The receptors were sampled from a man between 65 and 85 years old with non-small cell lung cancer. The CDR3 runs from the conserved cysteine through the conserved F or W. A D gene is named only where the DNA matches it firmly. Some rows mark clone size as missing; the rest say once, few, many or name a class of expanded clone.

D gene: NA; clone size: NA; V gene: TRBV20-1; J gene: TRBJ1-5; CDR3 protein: CSARGEQTYSNQPQHF; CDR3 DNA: TGCAGTGCTAGAGGAGAACAAACCTATAGCAATCAGCCCCAGCATTTT
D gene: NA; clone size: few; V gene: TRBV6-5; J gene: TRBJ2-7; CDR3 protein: CASSSGRTSSTYEQYF; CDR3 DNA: TGTGCCAGCAGCTCAGGACGTACCTCTTCCACCTACGAGCAGTACTTC
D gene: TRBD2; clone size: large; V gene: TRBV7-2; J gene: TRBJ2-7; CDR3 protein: CASSLGLANNEQYF; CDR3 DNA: TGTGCCAGCAGCCTGGGACTAGCGAACAACGAGCAGTACTTC
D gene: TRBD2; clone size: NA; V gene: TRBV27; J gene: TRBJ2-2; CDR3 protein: CASRPGLGLGELFF; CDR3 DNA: TGTGCCAGCAGACCCGGACTAGGGCTCGGGGAGCTGTTTTTT
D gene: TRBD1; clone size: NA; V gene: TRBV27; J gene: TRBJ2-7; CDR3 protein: CASSLTGTAYEQYF; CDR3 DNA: TGTGCCAGCAGTCTAACCGGGACAGCTTACGAGCAGTACTTC
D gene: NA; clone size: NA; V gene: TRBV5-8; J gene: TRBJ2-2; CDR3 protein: CASSLRQGLNGELFF; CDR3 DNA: TGTGCCAGCAGCTTGAGGCAGGGGCTGAACGGGGAGCTGTTTTTT
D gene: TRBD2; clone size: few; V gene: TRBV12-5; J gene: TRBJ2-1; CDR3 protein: CASGLAGGDEQFF; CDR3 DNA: TGTGCTAGTGGGCTAGCGGGAGGAGACGAGCAGTTCTTC
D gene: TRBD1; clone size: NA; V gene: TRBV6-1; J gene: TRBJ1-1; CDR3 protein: CASRTGTNTEAFF; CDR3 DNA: TGTGCCAGCAGGACAGGGACTAACACTGAAGCTTTCTTT
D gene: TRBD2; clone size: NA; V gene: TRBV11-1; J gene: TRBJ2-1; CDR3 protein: CASNRREGYNEQFF; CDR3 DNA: TGTGCCAGCAACCGGCGGGAGGGCTACAATGAGCAGTTCTTC
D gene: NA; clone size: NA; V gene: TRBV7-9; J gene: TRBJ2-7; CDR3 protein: CASSLGTLSYEQYF; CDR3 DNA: TGTGCCAGCAGCTTAGGGACGCTTTCCTACGAGCAGTACTTC
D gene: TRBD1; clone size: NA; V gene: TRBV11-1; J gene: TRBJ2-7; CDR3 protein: CASSLDSFPGTGELYEQYF; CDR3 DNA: TGTGCCAGCAGCTTAGATTCCTTCCCCGGGACAGGGGAACTCTACGAGCAGTACTTC
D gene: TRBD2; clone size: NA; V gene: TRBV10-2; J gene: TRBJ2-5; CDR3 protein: CASSLGLAGVETQYF; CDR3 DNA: TGCGCCAGCAGTCTAGGACTAGCGGGAGTTGAGACCCAGTACTTC
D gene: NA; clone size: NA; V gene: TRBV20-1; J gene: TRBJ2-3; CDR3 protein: CSAIAMVRVESTDTQYF; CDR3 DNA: TGCAGTGCCATAGCCATGGTCAGGGTCGAGAGCACAGATACGCAGTATTTT
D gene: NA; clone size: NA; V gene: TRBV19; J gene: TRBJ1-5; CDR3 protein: CASSKGRQNQPQHF; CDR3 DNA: TGTGCCAGTAGTAAGGGACGGCAAAATCAGCCCCAGCATTTT
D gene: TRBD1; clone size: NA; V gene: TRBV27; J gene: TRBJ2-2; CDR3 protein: CASSLYSPGTGNTGELFF; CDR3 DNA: TGTGCCAGCAGCTTATATTCCCCCGGGACAGGGAACACCGGGGAGCTGTTTTTT
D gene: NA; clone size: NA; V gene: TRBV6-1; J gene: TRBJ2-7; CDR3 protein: CASGEGGTDEQYF; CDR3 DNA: TGTGCCAGCGGAGAAGGGGGAACCGACGAGCAGTACTTC
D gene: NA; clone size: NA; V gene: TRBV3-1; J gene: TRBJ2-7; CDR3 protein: CASSQGVSLSYF; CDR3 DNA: TGTGCCAGCAGCCAAGGCGTCAGCCTTTCTTACTTC
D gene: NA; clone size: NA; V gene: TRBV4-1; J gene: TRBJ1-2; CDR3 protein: CASSQGGYNYGYTF; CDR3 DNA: TGCGCCAGCAGCCAAGGCGGGTATAACTATGGCTACACCTTC
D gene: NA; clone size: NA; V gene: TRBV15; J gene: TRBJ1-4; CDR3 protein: CATSREYAGEEKLFF; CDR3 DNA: TGTGCCACCAGCAGAGAATATGCGGGGGAGGAAAAACTGTTTTTT
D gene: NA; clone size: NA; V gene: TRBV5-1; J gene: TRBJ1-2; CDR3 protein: CASSLVGDSYGYTF; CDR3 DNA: TGCGCCAGCAGCTTGGTGGGGGACTCCTATGGCTACACCTTC
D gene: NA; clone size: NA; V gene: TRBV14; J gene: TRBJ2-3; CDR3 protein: CASSQERGSTQYF; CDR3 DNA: TGTGCCAGCAGCCAAGAAAGGGGAAGTACGCAGTATTTT
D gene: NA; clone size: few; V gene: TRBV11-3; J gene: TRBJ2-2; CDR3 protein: CASSPRVTTTNTGELFF; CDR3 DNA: TGTGCCAGCAGCCCTAGAGTTACAACTACGAACACCGGGGAGCTGTTTTTT
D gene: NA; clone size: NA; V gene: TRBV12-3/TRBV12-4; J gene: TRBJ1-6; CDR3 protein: CASSNDSPYTYSPLHF; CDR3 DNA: TGTGCCAGCAGTAATGACAGCCCTTATACCTATTCACCCCTCCACTTT
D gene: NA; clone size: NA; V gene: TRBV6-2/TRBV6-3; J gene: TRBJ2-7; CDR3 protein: CASTRGQGYEQYF; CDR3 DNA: TGTGCCAGCACCCGGGGGCAGGGCTACGAGCAGTACTTC
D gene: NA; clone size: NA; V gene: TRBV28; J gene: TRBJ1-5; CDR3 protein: CASSKQGSNQPQHF; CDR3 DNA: TGTGCCAGCTCCAAGCAGGGAAGCAATCAGCCCCAGCATTTT
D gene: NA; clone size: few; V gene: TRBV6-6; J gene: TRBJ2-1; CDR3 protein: CASSYSPSKFGEQFF; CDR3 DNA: TGTGCCAGCAGTTACTCACCTAGCAAGTTCGGTGAGCAGTTCTTC
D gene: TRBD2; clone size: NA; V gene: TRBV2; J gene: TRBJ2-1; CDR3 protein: CASRGGTGVLNEQFF; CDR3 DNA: TGTGCCAGCAGGGGGGGGACGGGCGTATTAAATGAGCAGTTCTTC
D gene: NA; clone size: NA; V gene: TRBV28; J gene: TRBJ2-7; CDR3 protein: CANDQQGRSSYEQYF; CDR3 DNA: TGTGCCAACGACCAACAGGGTCGTTCCTCCTACGAGCAGTACTTC
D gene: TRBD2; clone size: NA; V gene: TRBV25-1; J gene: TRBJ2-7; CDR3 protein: CASGIAGGPYEQYF; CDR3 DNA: TGTGCCAGTGGAATAGCGGGAGGGCCTTACGAGCAGTACTTC
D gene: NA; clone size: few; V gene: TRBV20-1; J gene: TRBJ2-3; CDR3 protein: CSARDEAGLSTDTQYF; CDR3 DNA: TGCAGTGCTAGAGATGAGGCGGGGTTAAGCACAGATACGCAGTATTTT
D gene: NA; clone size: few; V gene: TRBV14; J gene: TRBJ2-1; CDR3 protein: CASSRSRRDTEQFF; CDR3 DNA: TGTGCCAGCAGCCGAAGCCGGCGGGACACTGAGCAGTTCTTC